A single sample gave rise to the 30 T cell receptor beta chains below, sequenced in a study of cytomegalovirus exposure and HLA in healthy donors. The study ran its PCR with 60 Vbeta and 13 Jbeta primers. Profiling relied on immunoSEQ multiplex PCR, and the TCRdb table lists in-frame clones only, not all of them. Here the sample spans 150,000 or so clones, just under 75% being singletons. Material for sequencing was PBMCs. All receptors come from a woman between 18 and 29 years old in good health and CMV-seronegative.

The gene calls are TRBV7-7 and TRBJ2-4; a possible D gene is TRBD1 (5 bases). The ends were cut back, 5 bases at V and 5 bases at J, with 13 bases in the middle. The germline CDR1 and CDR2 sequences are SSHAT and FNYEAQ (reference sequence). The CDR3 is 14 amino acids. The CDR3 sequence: CASSPSTTENIQYF. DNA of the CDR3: TGTGCCAGCAGCCCGAGTACGACAGAAAACATTCAGTACTTC.

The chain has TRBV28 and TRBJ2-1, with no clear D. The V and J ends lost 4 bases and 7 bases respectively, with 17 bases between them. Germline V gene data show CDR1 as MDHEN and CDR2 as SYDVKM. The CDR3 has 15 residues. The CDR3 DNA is TGTGCCAGCAGTTCATCCAGTGCTGGCCAGAATGAGCAGTTCTTC. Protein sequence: CASSSSSAGQNEQFF.

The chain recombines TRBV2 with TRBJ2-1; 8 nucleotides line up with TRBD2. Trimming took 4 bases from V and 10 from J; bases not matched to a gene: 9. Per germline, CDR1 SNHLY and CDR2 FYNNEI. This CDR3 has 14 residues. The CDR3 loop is CASSAVSGGGEQFF. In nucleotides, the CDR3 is TGTGCCAGCAGTGCAGTAAGCGGGGGCGGGGAGCAGTTCTTC.

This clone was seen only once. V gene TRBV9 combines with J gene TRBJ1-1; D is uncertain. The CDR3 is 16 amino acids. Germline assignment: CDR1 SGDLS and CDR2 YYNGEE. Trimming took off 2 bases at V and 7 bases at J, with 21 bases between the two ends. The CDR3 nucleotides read TGTGCCAGCAGCGTTAGCTCCTCTCCGTCGTATAGTGAAGCTTTCTTT. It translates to CASSVSSSPSYSEAFF. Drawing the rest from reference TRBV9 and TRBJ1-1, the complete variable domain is DSGVTQTPKHLITATGQRVTLRCSPRSGDLSVYWYQQSLDQGLQFLIQYYNGEERAKGNILERFSAQQFPDLHSELNLSSLELGDSALYFCASSVSSSPSYSEAFFGQGTRLTVV.

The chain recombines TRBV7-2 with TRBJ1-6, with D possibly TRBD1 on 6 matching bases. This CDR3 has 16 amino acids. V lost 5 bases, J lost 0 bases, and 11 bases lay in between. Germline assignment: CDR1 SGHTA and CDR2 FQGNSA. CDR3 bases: TGTGCCAGCAGCCCGCAGGGGAGCTCCTATAATTCACCCCTCCACTTT. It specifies CASSPQGSSYNSPLHF.

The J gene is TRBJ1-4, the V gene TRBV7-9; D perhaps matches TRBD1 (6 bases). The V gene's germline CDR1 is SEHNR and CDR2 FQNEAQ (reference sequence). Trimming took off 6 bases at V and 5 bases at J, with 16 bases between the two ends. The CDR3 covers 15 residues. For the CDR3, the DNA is TGTGCCAGCAGGGCCGGGGGGGCTCCGAATGAAAAACTGTTTTTT. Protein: CASRAGGAPNEKLFF.

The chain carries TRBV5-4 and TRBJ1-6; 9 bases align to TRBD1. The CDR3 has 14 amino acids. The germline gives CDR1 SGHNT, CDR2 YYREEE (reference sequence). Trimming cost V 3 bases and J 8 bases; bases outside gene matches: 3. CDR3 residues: CASSSGDRDSPLHF. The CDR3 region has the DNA TGTGCCAGCAGCTCCGGGGACAGGGATTCACCCCTCCACTTT.

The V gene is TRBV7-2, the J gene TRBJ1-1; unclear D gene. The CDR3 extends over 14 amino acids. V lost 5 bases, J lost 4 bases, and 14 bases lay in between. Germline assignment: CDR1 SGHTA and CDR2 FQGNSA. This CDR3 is CASSPTGWGTEAFF. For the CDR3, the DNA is TGTGCCAGCAGCCCTACGGGGTGGGGCACTGAAGCTTTCTTT. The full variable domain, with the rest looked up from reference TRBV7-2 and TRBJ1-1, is GAGVSQSPSNKVTEKGKDVELRCDPISGHTALYWYRQSLGQGLEFLIYFQGNSAPDKSGLPSDRFSAERTGGSVSTLTIQRTQQEDSAVYLCASSPTGWGTEAFFGQGTRLTVV.

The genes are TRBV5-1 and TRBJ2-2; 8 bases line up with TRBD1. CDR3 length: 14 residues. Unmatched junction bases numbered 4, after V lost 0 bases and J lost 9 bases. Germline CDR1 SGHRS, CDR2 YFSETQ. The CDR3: CASSLGQGRRELFF. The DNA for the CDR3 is TGCGCCAGCAGCTTGGGACAGGGGCGTAGGGAGCTGTTTTTT.

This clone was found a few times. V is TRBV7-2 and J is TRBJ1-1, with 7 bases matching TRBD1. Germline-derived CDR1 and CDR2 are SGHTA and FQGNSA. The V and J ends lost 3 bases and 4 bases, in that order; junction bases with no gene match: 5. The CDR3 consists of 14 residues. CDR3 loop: CASSFDRVATEAFF. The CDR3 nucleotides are TGTGCCAGCAGCTTTGACAGGGTTGCCACTGAAGCTTTCTTT. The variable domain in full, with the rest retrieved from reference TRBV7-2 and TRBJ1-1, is GAGVSQSPSNKVTEKGKDVELRCDPISGHTALYWYRQSLGQGLEFLIYFQGNSAPDKSGLPSDRFSAERTGGSVSTLTIQRTQQEDSAVYLCASSFDRVATEAFFGQGTRLTVV.

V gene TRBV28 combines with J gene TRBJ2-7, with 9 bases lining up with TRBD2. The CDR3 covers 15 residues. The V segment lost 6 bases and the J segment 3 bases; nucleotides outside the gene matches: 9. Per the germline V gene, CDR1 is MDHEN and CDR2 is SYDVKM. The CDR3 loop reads CASSQTGTSFYEQYF. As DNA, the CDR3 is TGTGCCAGCAGCCAAACCGGGACTAGCTTCTACGAGCAGTACTTC.

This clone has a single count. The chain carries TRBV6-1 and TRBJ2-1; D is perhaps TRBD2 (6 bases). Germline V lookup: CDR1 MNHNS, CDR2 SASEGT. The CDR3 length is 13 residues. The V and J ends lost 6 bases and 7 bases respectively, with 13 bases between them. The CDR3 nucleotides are TGTGCCAGCAGCCTGGAGGGTAGGAATGAGCAGTTCTTC. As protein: CASSLEGRNEQFF.

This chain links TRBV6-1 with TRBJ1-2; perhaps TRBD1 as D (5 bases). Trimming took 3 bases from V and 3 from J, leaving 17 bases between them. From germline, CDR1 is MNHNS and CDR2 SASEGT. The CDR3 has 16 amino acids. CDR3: CASSEVTGGSYYGYTF. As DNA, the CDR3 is TGTGCCAGCAGTGAGGTCACAGGAGGGAGTTACTATGGCTACACCTTC.

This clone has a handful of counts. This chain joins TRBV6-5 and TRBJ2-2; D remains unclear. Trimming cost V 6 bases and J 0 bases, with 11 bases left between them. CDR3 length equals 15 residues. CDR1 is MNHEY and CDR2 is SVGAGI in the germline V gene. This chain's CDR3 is CASRRHLANTGELFF. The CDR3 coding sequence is TGTGCCAGCAGGAGACACCTTGCGAACACCGGGGAGCTGTTTTTT.

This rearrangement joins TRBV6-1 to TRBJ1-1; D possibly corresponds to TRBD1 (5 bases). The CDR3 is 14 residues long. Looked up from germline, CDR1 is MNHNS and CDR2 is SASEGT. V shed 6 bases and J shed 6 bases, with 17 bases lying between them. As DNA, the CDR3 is TGTGCCAGCAGGGGGGGGTCGTCAGTGGCTGAAGCTTTCTTT. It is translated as CASRGGSSVAEAFF.

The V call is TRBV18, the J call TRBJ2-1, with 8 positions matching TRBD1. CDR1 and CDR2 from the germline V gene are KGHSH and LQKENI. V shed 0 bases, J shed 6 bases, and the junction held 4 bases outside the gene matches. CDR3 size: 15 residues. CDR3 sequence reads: CASSPPDRAFNEQFF. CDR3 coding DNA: TGTGCCAGCTCACCACCGGACAGGGCTTTCAATGAGCAGTTCTTC.

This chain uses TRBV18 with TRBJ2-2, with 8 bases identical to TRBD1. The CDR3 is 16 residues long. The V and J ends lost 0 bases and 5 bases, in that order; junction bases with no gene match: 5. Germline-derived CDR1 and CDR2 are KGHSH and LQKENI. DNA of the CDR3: TGTGCCAGCTCACCACCAGGACAGGGTCCGACCGGGGAGCTGTTTTTT. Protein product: CASSPPGQGPTGELFF. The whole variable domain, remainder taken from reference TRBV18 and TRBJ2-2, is NAGVMQNPRHLVRRRGQEARLRCSPMKGHSHVYWYRQLPEEGLKFMVYLQKENIIDESGMPKERFSAEFPKEGPSILRIQQVVRGDSAAYFCASSPPGQGPTGELFFGEGSRLTVL.

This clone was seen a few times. CDR3 coding DNA: TGTGCCAGCAGTCCTGTGACTAGCGGGGACCTATACAATGAGCAGTTCTTC. This encodes CASSPVTSGDLYNEQFF. The chain combines TRBV28 with TRBJ2-1; 11 bases are a match to TRBD2. Trimming removed 5 bases from V and 4 bases from J; junction bases left unmatched: 10. In germline, CDR1 is MDHEN, CDR2 SYDVKM. The CDR3 is made up of 17 amino acids. Looking up the rest from reference TRBV28 and TRBJ2-1 gives the full variable domain: DVKVTQSSRYLVKRTGEKVFLECVQDMDHENMFWYRQDPGLGLRLIYFSYDVKMKEKGDIPEGYSVSREKKERFSLILESASTNQTSMYLCASSPVTSGDLYNEQFFGPGTRLTVL.

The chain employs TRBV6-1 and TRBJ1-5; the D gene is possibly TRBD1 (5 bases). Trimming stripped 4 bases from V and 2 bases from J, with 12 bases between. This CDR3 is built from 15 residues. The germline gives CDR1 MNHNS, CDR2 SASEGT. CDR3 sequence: CASSAHQGGNQPQHF. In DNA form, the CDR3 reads TGTGCCAGCAGTGCCCACCAGGGCGGCAATCAGCCCCAGCATTTT.

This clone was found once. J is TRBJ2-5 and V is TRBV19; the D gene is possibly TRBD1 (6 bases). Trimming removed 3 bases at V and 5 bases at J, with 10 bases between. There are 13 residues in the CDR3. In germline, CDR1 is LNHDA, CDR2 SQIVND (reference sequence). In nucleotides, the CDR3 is TGTGCCAGTAGTATTGGGGGCTCCGAGACCCAGTACTTC. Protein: CASSIGGSETQYF.

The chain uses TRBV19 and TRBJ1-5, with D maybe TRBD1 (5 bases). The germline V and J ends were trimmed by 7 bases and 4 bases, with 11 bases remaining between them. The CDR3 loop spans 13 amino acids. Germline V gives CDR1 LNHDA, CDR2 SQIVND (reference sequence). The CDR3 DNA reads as TGTGCCAGTAAGGGACTAGGGAATCAGCCCCAGCATTTT. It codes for CASKGLGNQPQHF.

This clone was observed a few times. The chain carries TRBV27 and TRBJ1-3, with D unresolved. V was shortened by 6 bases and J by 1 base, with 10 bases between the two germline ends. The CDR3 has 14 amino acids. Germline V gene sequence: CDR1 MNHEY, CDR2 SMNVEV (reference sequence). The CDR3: CASRDRSSGNTIYF. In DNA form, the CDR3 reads TGTGCCAGCAGAGATAGGAGTTCTGGAAACACCATATATTTT.

The CDR3 loop is CASSAMAGGPTDTQYF. CDR3 coding DNA: TGTGCCAGCAGCGCCATGGCGGGGGGGCCTACAGATACGCAGTATTTT. The gene calls are TRBV7-3 and TRBJ2-3, with TRBD2 matching over 9 bases. The germline CDR1 and CDR2 sequences are SGHTA and FQGTGA. The CDR3 consists of 16 residues. Germline trimming cut 5 bases from V and 3 bases from J; bases unmatched to any gene: 9.

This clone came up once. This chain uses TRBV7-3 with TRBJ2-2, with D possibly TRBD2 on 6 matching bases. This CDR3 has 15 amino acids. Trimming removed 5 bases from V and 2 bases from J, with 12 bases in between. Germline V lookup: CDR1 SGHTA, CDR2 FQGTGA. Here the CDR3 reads CASSQLAINTGELFF. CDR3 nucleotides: TGTGCCAGCAGCCAACTAGCAATTAACACCGGGGAGCTGTTTTTT.

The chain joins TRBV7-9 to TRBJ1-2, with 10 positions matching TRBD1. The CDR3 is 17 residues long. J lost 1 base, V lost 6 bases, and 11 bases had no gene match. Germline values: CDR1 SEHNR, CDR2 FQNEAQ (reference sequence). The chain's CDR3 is CASSGDRGLSDNYGYTF. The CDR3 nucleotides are TGTGCCAGCAGTGGAGACAGGGGGCTAAGTGATAACTATGGCTACACCTTC.

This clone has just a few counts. This chain's CDR3 is CASSLFPTGGVTEAFF. The CDR3, as DNA: TGTGCCAGCAGTTTATTTCCTACGGGAGGGGTCACTGAAGCTTTCTTT. V is TRBV27 and J is TRBJ1-1; D is perhaps TRBD1 (5 bases). V gave up 1 base and J gave up 4 bases, with 16 bases separating them. This CDR3 contains 16 residues. Germline V gives CDR1 MNHEY, CDR2 SMNVEV (reference sequence).

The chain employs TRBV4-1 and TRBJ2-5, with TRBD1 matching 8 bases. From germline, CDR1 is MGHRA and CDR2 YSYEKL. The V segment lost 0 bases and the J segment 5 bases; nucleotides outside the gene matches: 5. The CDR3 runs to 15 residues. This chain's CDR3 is CASSQDHRGMETQYF. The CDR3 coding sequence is TGCGCCAGCAGCCAAGACCACAGGGGGATGGAGACCCAGTACTTC.

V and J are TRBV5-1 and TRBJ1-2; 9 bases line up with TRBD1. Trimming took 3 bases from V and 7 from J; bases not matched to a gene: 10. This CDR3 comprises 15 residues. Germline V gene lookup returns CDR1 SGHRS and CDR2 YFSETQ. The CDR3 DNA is TGCGCCAGCAGCTGGAGCACAGGGGGCGCGAGTGGCTACACCTTC. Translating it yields CASSWSTGGASGYTF.

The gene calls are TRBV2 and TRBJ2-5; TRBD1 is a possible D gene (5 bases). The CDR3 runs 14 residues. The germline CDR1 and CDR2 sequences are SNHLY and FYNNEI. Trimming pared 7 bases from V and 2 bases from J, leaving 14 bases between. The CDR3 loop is CASTQTGFQETQYF. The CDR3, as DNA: TGTGCCAGCACCCAAACAGGTTTTCAAGAGACCCAGTACTTC.

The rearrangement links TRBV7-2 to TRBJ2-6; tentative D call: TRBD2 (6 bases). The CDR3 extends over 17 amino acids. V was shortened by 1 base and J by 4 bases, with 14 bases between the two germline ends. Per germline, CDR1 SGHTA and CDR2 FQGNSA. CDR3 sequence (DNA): TGTGCCAGCAGCTTAGAGGGGCGGAGGGCCGGGGCCAACGTCCTGACTTTC. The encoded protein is CASSLEGRRAGANVLTF.